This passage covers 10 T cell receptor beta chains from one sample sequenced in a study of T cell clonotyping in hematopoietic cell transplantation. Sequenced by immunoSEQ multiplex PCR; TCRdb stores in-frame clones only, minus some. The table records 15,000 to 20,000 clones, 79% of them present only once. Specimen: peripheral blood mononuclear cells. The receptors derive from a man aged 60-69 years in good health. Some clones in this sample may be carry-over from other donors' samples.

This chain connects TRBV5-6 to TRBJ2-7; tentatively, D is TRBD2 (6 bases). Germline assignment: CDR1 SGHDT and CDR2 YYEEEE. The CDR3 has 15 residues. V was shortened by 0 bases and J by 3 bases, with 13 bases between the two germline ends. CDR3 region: CASSLGRGAGYEQYF. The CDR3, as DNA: TGTGCCAGCAGCTTGGGGCGCGGGGCCGGCTACGAGCAGTACTTC.

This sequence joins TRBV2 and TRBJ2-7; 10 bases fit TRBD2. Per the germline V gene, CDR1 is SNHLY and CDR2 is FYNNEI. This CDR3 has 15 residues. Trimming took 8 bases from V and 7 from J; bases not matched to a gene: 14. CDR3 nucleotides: TGTGCCAGCGGGCTCAGGGCCAGCGGGGGGGTGGAGCAGTACTTC. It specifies CASGLRASGGVEQYF.

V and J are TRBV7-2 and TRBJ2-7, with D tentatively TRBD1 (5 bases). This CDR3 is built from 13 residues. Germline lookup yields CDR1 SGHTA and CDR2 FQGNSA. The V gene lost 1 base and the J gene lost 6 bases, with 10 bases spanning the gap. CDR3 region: CASSLGGRAEQYF. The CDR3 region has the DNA TGTGCCAGCAGCTTAGGGGGCAGAGCCGAGCAGTACTTC.

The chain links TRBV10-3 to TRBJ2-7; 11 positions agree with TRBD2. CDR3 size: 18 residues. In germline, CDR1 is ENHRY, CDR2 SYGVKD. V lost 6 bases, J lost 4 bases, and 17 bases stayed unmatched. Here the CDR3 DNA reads TGTGCCATCAGCGCCTTAGGTAGCGGGAGGGCCGGAGCTTACGAGCAGTACTTC. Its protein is CAISALGSGRAGAYEQYF.

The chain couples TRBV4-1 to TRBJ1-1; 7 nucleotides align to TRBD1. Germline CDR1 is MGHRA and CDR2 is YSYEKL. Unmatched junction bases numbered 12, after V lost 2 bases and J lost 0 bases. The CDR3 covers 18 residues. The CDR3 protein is CASSQPRREGALNTEAFF. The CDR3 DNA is TGCGCCAGCAGCCAACCCCGGCGGGAGGGGGCCTTGAACACTGAAGCTTTCTTT.

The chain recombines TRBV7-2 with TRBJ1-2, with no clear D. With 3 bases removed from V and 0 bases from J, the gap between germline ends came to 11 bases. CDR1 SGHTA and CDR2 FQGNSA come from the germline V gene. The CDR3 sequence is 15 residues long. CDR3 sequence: CASSFFQEANYGYTF. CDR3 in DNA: TGTGCCAGCAGCTTCTTCCAAGAGGCTAACTATGGCTACACCTTC.

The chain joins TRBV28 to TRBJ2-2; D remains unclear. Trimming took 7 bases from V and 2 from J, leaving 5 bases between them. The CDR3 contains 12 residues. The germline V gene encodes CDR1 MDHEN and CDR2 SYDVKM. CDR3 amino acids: CASIANTGELFF. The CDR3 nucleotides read TGTGCCAGCATCGCTAACACCGGGGAGCTGTTTTTT.

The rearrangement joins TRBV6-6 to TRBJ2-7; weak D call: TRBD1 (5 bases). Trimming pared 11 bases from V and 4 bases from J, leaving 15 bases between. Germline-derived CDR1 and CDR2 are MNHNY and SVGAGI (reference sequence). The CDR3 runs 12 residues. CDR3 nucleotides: TGTGCCGGCACCCGTGCAGGGTACGAGCAGTACTTC. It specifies CAGTRAGYEQYF.

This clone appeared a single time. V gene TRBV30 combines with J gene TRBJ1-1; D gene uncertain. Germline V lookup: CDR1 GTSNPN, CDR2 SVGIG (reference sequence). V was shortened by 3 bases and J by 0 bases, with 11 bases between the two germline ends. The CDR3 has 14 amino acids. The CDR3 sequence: CAWSRPAMNTEAFF. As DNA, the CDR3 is TGTGCCTGGAGCCGCCCGGCTATGAACACTGAAGCTTTCTTT.

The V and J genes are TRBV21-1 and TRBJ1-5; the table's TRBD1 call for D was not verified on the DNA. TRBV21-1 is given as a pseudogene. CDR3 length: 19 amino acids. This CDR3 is CASSKRFKIYAGSNQPQHF. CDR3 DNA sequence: TGTGCCAGCAGCAAAAGGTTCAAGATTTACGCAGGTAGCAATCAGCCCCAGCATTTT.